Below, one T cell receptor (beta chain) is given with its context. This entry comes from a study of blood T cell repertoires in COVID-19. Study at large: The United States, Italy and Spain provided the acute and convalescent COVID-19 samples. Nucleic acid was either cDNA or gDNA, and it came from T cells, B-cell-depleted T cells, or PBMCs.

In the authors' workflow: Nucleated cell number was recorded as an estimate derived from reference gene primer amplification. Using immunoSEQ multiplex PCR, the repertoire was profiled, and TCRdb retains in-frame clones only, with some absent. D and trimming come from the DNA, and the V and J calls and clone size come from that table. This sample yields more than 250,000 clones, of which around 87% are seen a single time; less than 4.5% belongs to the top ten. Germline V gene sequence: CDR1 KGHDR, CDR2 SFDVKD. This CDR3 contains 19 residues. J gave up 2 bases and V 3 bases, and 13 bases lay outside the gene matches.

The chain uses TRBV24-1 and TRBJ2-1, with TRBD2 matching 9 bases. Sequenced sample: peripheral blood. The TCR originated in a man between 18 and 29 years old with active or convalescent COVID-19. The CDR3 nucleotides are TGTGCCACCAGTGATCCGAACCCCCGACTAGCGGAAACCTACAATGAGCAGTTCTTC. It codes for CATSDPNPRLAETYNEQFF.